This passage covers 23 T cell receptor beta chains from one sample sequenced in a study of shared clonotypes between healthy human individuals. Method: immunoSEQ multiplex PCR; TCRdb's copy keeps in-frame clones and lacks some. The sample lists some 2.1 million clones, around 95% occurring once. Naive CD8 cells, CD45RO-negative and positively selected for CCR7, excluded terminally differentiated effector memory CD45RA+ cells. Input material: naive CD8+ T cells from PBMCs. These receptors were taken from a young man in good health. Some clones in this sample may be carry-over from other donors' samples.

The J gene is TRBJ1-4, the V gene TRBV6-1, with TRBD1 as a possible D gene (5 bases). Germline V gene sequence: CDR1 MNHNS, CDR2 SASEGT. The V gene lost 5 bases and the J gene lost 8 bases, with 18 bases spanning the gap. CDR3 length: 15 amino acids. This chain's CDR3 is CASSPRLGVREKLFF. In DNA form, the CDR3 reads TGTGCCAGCAGTCCCCGTTTAGGGGTAAGGGAAAAACTGTTTTTT.

Regarding this clone: Other nucleotide sequences from this sample produce the same CDR3. V and J are TRBV5-1 and TRBJ2-7; TRBD1 might be the D (5 bases). This CDR3 is built from 12 residues. Per germline, CDR1 SGHRS and CDR2 YFSETQ. V was shortened by 4 bases and J by 4 bases, with 9 bases between the two germline ends. CDR3 residues: CASSPDSYEQYF. For the CDR3, the DNA is TGCGCCAGCAGCCCCGACAGTTACGAGCAGTACTTC.

Worth noting for this clone: At the DNA level, this CDR3 is encoded by other sequences in the same sample as well. This chain uses TRBV6-5 with TRBJ1-1; D is uncertain. Looked up from germline, CDR1 is MNHEY and CDR2 is SVGAGI. The CDR3 length is 13 residues. V was pared by 2 bases and J by 5 bases, with 9 bases between. CDR3 in amino acids: CASSYGPRTEAFF. The CDR3, as DNA: TGTGCCAGCAGTTACGGTCCGAGGACTGAAGCTTTCTTT.

The chain links TRBV15 to TRBJ2-7, with D possibly TRBD1 on 5 matching bases. This CDR3 region has 15 residues. The V end was cut by 0 bases, the J end by 1 base, with 10 bases between. Germline V lookup: CDR1 LNHNV, CDR2 YYDKDF (reference sequence). CDR3 coding DNA: TGTGCCACCAGCAGAGATAGGGCAGGGTCCTACGAGCAGTACTTC. This encodes CATSRDRAGSYEQYF.

J is TRBJ2-7 and V is TRBV28; TRBD2 matches 9 bases. The length of the CDR3 is 18 residues. Losses at the gene ends were 5 bases for V and 3 bases for J; bases not matched to a gene: 17. Germline V lookup: CDR1 MDHEN, CDR2 SYDVKM. DNA of the CDR3: TGTGCCAGCAGTCACTCCTTGGTGGGGCTAGCGGGACACTACGAGCAGTACTTC. This translates into CASSHSLVGLAGHYEQYF.

Here the CDR3 reads CARTYRHVGLCEQYF. The DNA of the CDR3 is TGCGCCAGGACTTATCGACACGTAGGGCTGTGCGAGCAGTACTTC. The chain recombines TRBV10-1 with TRBJ2-7; D is undetermined. The germline gives CDR1 WNHNN, CDR2 SYGVQD (reference sequence). Trimming took off 9 bases at V and 6 bases at J, with 24 bases between the two ends. The CDR3 consists of 15 residues.

A word on this clone: Relative to the germline gene, one junction end is altered; a read error may explain this. The chain is built from TRBV5-1 and TRBJ2-7, with TRBD2 as a possible D gene (5 bases). Germline V CDR1 and CDR2: SGHRS, YFSETQ. This CDR3 contains 15 residues. The CDR3 DNA follows: TGTGCCAGCACCTTTAGAGGAGGCCCTCCGGACGAGCAGTACTTC. It translates to CASTFRGGPPDEQYF.

Concerning this clone: The sample holds other DNA sequences that translate to the same CDR3. The rearrangement links TRBV27 to TRBJ2-3, with TRBD1 as a possible D gene (6 bases). There are 15 residues in the CDR3. Germline V gene lookup returns CDR1 MNHEY and CDR2 SMNVEV (reference sequence). The ends were cut back, 2 bases at V and 1 base at J, with 10 bases in the middle. The CDR3 protein is CASSLLAGGTDTQYF. CDR3 sequence (DNA): TGTGCCAGCAGTTTACTGGCAGGGGGCACAGATACGCAGTATTTT.

Comments on this clone: Other nucleotide sequences in the sample specify the same CDR3. The chain recombines TRBV2 with TRBJ2-7, with 10 bases matching TRBD1. The length of the CDR3 is 13 residues. Looked up from germline, CDR1 is SNHLY and CDR2 is FYNNEI. Germline trimming cut 4 bases from V and 4 bases from J; bases unmatched to any gene: 1. The CDR3: CASSGDRGYEQYF. The CDR3 DNA is TGTGCCAGCAGTGGGGACAGGGGATACGAGCAGTACTTC.

The rearrangement links TRBV10-3 to TRBJ2-1; 12 bases align to TRBD2. This CDR3 comprises 15 residues. The junction had 3 bases not matched to a gene; V was cut back by 6 bases and J by 3 bases. Germline V gene sequence: CDR1 ENHRY, CDR2 SYGVKD. The CDR3 sequence: CAISATSGSYNEQFF. CDR3 nucleotide sequence: TGTGCCATCAGCGCGACTAGCGGGAGCTACAATGAGCAGTTCTTC.

J is TRBJ2-3 and V is TRBV6-6; the D is unclear. The V gene lost 1 base and the J gene lost 3 bases, with 5 bases spanning the gap. Germline assignment: CDR1 MNHNY and CDR2 SVGAGI (reference sequence). The CDR3 totals 13 residues. As DNA, the CDR3 is TGTGCCAGCAGTTACTATGGGACAGATACGCAGTATTTT. Protein: CASSYYGTDTQYF.

The V call is TRBV5-5, the J call TRBJ2-2; D is unresolved. Trimming shortened V by 2 bases and J by 1 base, and 6 bases separated the two germline ends. This CDR3 is built from 14 residues. Germline-derived CDR1 and CDR2 are SGHKS and YYEKEE (reference sequence). CDR3: CASSFTWNTGELFF. The DNA for the CDR3 is TGTGCCAGCAGCTTCACCTGGAACACCGGGGAGCTGTTTTTT. Full variable domain (missing parts from reference TRBV5-5 and TRBJ2-2): DAGVTQSPTHLIKTRGQQVTLRCSPISGHKSVSWYQQVLGQGPQFIFQYYEKEERGRGNFPDRFSARQFPNYSSELNVNALLLGDSALYLCASSFTWNTGELFFGEGSRLTVL.

As concerns this clone: Other DNA sequences in the sample encode the same CDR3. This sequence joins TRBV27 and TRBJ2-3, with no clear D. Germline-derived CDR1 and CDR2 are MNHEY and SMNVEV (reference sequence). This CDR3 has 14 amino acids. Trimming pared 2 bases from V and 3 bases from J, leaving 9 bases between. In DNA, the CDR3 is TGTGCCAGCAGTTTAGGTCTAGGTACAGATACGCAGTATTTT. Amino acids: CASSLGLGTDTQYF.

The genes are TRBV7-9 and TRBJ2-5; tentative D call: TRBD2 (5 bases). V lost 5 bases and J lost 5, with 12 bases in between. The CDR3 totals 13 residues. The germline CDR1 and CDR2 sequences are SEHNR and FQNEAQ (reference sequence). DNA for the CDR3: TGTGCCAGCAGCATAAGAGGGTTGGAGACCCAGTACTTC. It codes for CASSIRGLETQYF.

The gene calls are TRBV27 and TRBJ2-7, with D possibly TRBD1 on 5 matching bases. The CDR3 is 14 amino acids. V was trimmed by 5 bases and J by 6 bases, leaving 17 bases between them. Looked up from germline, CDR1 is MNHEY and CDR2 is SMNVEV (reference sequence). CDR3 DNA: TGTGCCAGCAGTAATTCAGGGTTTGTGGTCGAGCAGTACTTC. Its translation is CASSNSGFVVEQYF.

The sample holds a few counts of this clone. J is TRBJ1-1 and V is TRBV28, with D hard to call. CDR3 length: 12 amino acids. The V end was cut by 8 bases, the J end by 1 base, with 8 bases between. Germline V gene lookup returns CDR1 MDHEN and CDR2 SYDVKM. CDR3 coding DNA: TGTGCCAGCGGGCCGGGGAACACTGAAGCTTTCTTT. It yields the protein CASGPGNTEAFF.

This clone was recorded once. The chain recombines TRBV7-9 with TRBJ2-2; D gene ambiguous. CDR1 is SEHNR and CDR2 is FQNEAQ in the germline V gene (reference sequence). V was clipped by 5 bases and J by 1 base, with 5 bases between them. The CDR3 has 13 amino acids. The CDR3 region has the DNA TGTGCCAGCAGCGCGGAGAACACCGGGGAGCTGTTTTTT. This sequence encodes CASSAENTGELFF.

This chain links TRBV27 with TRBJ2-2; D unresolved. The CDR3 has 13 amino acids. Germline loops: CDR1 MNHEY, CDR2 SMNVEV (reference sequence). Trimming pared 6 bases from V and 3 bases from J, leaving 8 bases between. Here the CDR3 DNA reads TGTGCCAGCAGGGCCGGACACACCGGGGAGCTGTTTTTT. Translating it yields CASRAGHTGELFF.

This sequence joins TRBV7-8 and TRBJ2-1; D uncertain. Trimming removed 3 bases at V and 8 bases at J, with 20 bases between. The V gene's germline CDR1 is SGHVS and CDR2 FQNEAQ. This CDR3 comprises 16 residues. CDR3 protein: CASSFIGSFGPDEQFF. Here the CDR3 DNA reads TGTGCCAGCAGCTTTATCGGGTCATTCGGGCCAGATGAGCAGTTCTTC.

J is TRBJ2-1 and V is TRBV29-1; D remains ambiguous. Trimming removed 6 bases from V and 0 bases from J, with 6 bases in between. Germline V gene lookup returns CDR1 SQVTM and CDR2 ANQGSEA. The CDR3 consists of 12 residues. CDR3 sequence: CSVPFSYNEQFF. The CDR3 DNA reads TGCAGCGTCCCCTTCTCCTACAATGAGCAGTTCTTC.

This clone was seen just once. The identical CDR3 is also encoded by other nucleotide sequences in the sample. The chain is built from TRBV27 and TRBJ2-7; D perhaps matches TRBD1 (8 bases). Germline V CDR1 and CDR2: MNHEY, SMNVEV (reference sequence). V lost 3 bases to trimming and J lost 1 base, with 16 bases between them. CDR3 length: 16 amino acids. CDR3 region: CASSFSAGQASYEQYF. The DNA of the CDR3 is TGTGCCAGCAGTTTCTCAGCGGGACAGGCATCCTACGAGCAGTACTTC.

This clone appeared a few times. V is TRBV7-9 and J is TRBJ1-2, with TRBD1 matching 7 bases. V lost 4 bases, J lost 8 bases, and 4 bases stayed unmatched. Germline V gene lookup returns CDR1 SEHNR and CDR2 FQNEAQ (reference sequence). The CDR3 totals 12 residues. The DNA of the CDR3 is TGTGCCAGCAGCTCTCTACAGGGGGGCTACACCTTC. It translates to CASSSLQGGYTF.

V and J are TRBV5-1 and TRBJ2-5, with 11 bases aligning to TRBD2. J was trimmed by 0 bases and V by 4 bases; bases with no gene match: 2. This CDR3 is 15 amino acids long. Germline V gives CDR1 SGHRS, CDR2 YFSETQ. The CDR3 DNA sequence: TGCGCCAGCAGCCTTAGCGGGAGGGACCAAGAGACCCAGTACTTC. Amino acid sequence: CASSLSGRDQETQYF.